The 32 T cell receptor beta chains presented below share a single source sample, sequenced in a study of cytomegalovirus exposure and HLA in healthy donors. The PCR was carried out with 60 Vbeta primers and 13 Jbeta primers. Sequenced by immunoSEQ multiplex PCR; TCRdb stores in-frame clones only, minus some. The sample has about 65,000 clones, 55% to 65% seen once. Sample: PBMCs. These receptors were obtained from a man aged 25 to 40 in good health and CMV-seronegative.

The chain is built from TRBV4-2 and TRBJ1-6, with 7 bases identical to TRBD1. The CDR3 totals 14 residues. Per the germline V gene, CDR1 is LGHNA and CDR2 is YNFKEQ. V trimming: 4 bases; J trimming: 8 bases; junction bases outside the gene matches: 5. Here the CDR3 reads CASSRRDSYSPLHF. The CDR3 coding sequence is TGTGCCAGCAGCCGCCGGGACAGCTATTCACCCCTCCACTTT.

The rearrangement links TRBV6-4 to TRBJ1-1, with 9 bases identical to TRBD1. Trimming cost V 6 bases and J 1 base; bases outside gene matches: 6. Germline CDR1 reads MRHNA; CDR2 reads SNTAGT. The CDR3 extends over 15 amino acids. The CDR3 nucleotides are TGTGCCAGCAGAGGGACAGGGACCGGGAACACTGAAGCTTTCTTT. It is translated as CASRGTGTGNTEAFF.

The gene calls are TRBV7-2 and TRBJ2-7, with D possibly TRBD2 on 5 matching bases. The CDR3 runs 15 residues. The germline gives CDR1 SGHTA, CDR2 FQGNSA. V lost 2 bases to trimming and J lost 0 bases, with 11 bases between them. The CDR3 here is CASSLMRGGSYEQYF. CDR3 in DNA: TGTGCCAGCAGCTTAATGCGAGGAGGCTCCTACGAGCAGTACTTC.

V and J are TRBV2 and TRBJ2-7, with 9 bases lining up with TRBD1. The CDR3 runs to 13 residues. J lost 4 bases, V lost 7 bases, and 5 bases had no gene match. Germline V gives CDR1 SNHLY, CDR2 FYNNEI. The CDR3 protein is CASITGQGYEQYF. The CDR3 DNA sequence: TGTGCCAGCATTACCGGACAGGGGTACGAGCAGTACTTC.

In its sample, this clone was seen a few times. The rearrangement uses TRBV6-1 and TRBJ2-5; D uncertain. Germline V gene sequence: CDR1 MNHNS, CDR2 SASEGT. The CDR3 spans 11 residues. V was cut by 5 bases and J by 3 bases, with 4 bases left in between. CDR3 bases: TGTGCCAGCAGTTATAAAGAGACCCAGTACTTC. As protein: CASSYKETQYF.

The gene calls are TRBV7-8 and TRBJ2-1; D unclear. Trimming pared 1 base from V and 0 bases from J, leaving 4 bases between. Germline V gene lookup returns CDR1 SGHVS and CDR2 FQNEAQ. CDR3 size: 14 residues. The CDR3 sequence: CASSLGASYNEQFF. The CDR3 nucleotides read TGTGCCAGCAGCTTAGGGGCCTCCTACAATGAGCAGTTCTTC.

This chain links TRBV11-3 with TRBJ2-1; 7 bases are shared with TRBD1. CDR3 length: 15 residues. Germline V gene lookup returns CDR1 SGHNT and CDR2 YENEEA. J gave up 4 bases and V 5 bases, and 8 bases lay outside the gene matches. CDR3 sequence reads: CASSPRDRGYNEQFF. The CDR3 DNA reads TGTGCCAGCAGCCCCAGGGACAGAGGGTACAATGAGCAGTTCTTC.

In its sample, this clone was seen a few times. The rearrangement links TRBV19 to TRBJ1-2; D may be TRBD1 (5 bases). There are 13 residues in the CDR3. V was trimmed by 7 bases and J by 0 bases, leaving 9 bases between them. Germline V gene sequence: CDR1 LNHDA, CDR2 SQIVND (reference sequence). CDR3 coding DNA: TGTGCCAGTAACAACAGGCCTAACTATGGCTACACCTTC. It yields the protein CASNNRPNYGYTF.

The chain has TRBV6-5 and TRBJ2-7; 9 bases fit TRBD1. The CDR3 is 13 residues long. Per germline, CDR1 MNHEY and CDR2 SVGAGI. V shed 6 bases, J shed 1 base, and the junction held 1 base outside the gene matches. In DNA form, the CDR3 reads TGTGCCAGCAGAGGGACAGGGTCCTACGAGCAGTACTTC. It specifies CASRGTGSYEQYF.

The V gene is TRBV7-9, the J gene TRBJ1-1; D is perhaps TRBD1 (6 bases). This CDR3 has 13 residues. V lost 7 bases and J lost 0, with 9 bases in between. Germline V gene lookup returns CDR1 SEHNR and CDR2 FQNEAQ (reference sequence). The CDR3 reads CASMDSLNTEAFF. Here the CDR3 DNA reads TGTGCCAGCATGGACAGCTTGAACACTGAAGCTTTCTTT.

This clone was observed a few times. This chain joins TRBV27 and TRBJ1-1, with D unresolved. The CDR3 is 14 amino acids. The germline gives CDR1 MNHEY, CDR2 SMNVEV (reference sequence). V lost 6 bases to trimming and J lost 3 bases, with 14 bases between them. The CDR3 region is CASSHPGGDTEAFF. CDR3 nucleotide sequence: TGTGCCAGCAGCCATCCGGGCGGGGACACTGAAGCTTTCTTT.

This sequence joins TRBV7-9 and TRBJ2-1; a possible D gene is TRBD1 (6 bases). Per the germline V gene, CDR1 is SEHNR and CDR2 is FQNEAQ (reference sequence). CDR3 length equals 14 residues. Trimming removed 1 base at V and 5 bases at J, with 9 bases between. In DNA form, the CDR3 reads TGTGCCAGCAGCTTAGTGGACAGAGACAATGAGCAGTTCTTC. Its translation is CASSLVDRDNEQFF. Drawing the rest from reference TRBV7-9 and TRBJ2-1, the complete variable domain is DTGVSQNPRHKITKRGQNVTFRCDPISEHNRLYWYRQTLGQGPEFLTYFQNEAQLEKSRLLSDRFSAERPKGSFSTLEIQRTEQGDSAMYLCASSLVDRDNEQFFGPGTRLTVL.

This clone showed up just a few times. The chain recombines TRBV7-2 with TRBJ1-2; a weak D match, TRBD1 (6 bases). CDR1 is SGHTA and CDR2 is FQGNSA in the germline V gene. This CDR3 contains 14 residues. V lost 3 bases to trimming and J lost 3 bases, with 11 bases between them. The CDR3 DNA follows: TGTGCCAGCAGCTTGGGGGACATAGACTATGGCTACACCTTC. This codes for CASSLGDIDYGYTF.

J is TRBJ1-4 and V is TRBV13; 7 bases line up with TRBD1. CDR3 size: 15 residues. After removal of 4 bases from V and 8 bases from J, the junction contained 10 bases not matched to a gene. CDR1 and CDR2 from the germline V gene are PRHDT and FYEKMQ (reference sequence). The CDR3 DNA sequence: TGTGCCAGCAGCTCCCGGGACAGAGGTTACGAAAAACTGTTTTTT. Translation: CASSSRDRGYEKLFF.

This chain links TRBV6-5 with TRBJ2-5; D unclear. The length of the CDR3 is 13 residues. Trimming took 2 bases from V and 2 from J, leaving 6 bases between them. CDR1 is MNHEY and CDR2 is SVGAGI in the germline V gene. The chain's CDR3 is CASSYDKQETQYF. CDR3 DNA: TGTGCCAGCAGTTACGACAAGCAAGAGACCCAGTACTTC.

This clone came up once. The chain carries TRBV5-1 and TRBJ2-7, with TRBD1 matching over 7 bases. Germline CDR1 and CDR2: SGHRS and YFSETQ. V lost 4 bases to trimming and J lost 5 bases; unmatched junction nucleotides: 6. The CDR3 totals 13 residues. The CDR3 loop is CASSPTGAHEQYF. Here the CDR3 DNA reads TGCGCCAGCAGCCCTACAGGGGCCCACGAGCAGTACTTC.

This chain connects TRBV14 to TRBJ1-1; a possible D gene is TRBD1 (5 bases). With 4 bases removed from V and 5 bases from J, the gap between germline ends came to 14 bases. From germline, CDR1 is SGHDN and CDR2 FVKESK. The CDR3 is made up of 14 amino acids. The CDR3 coding sequence is TGTGCCAGCAGCCGGACAATAGGGTGGACTGAAGCTTTCTTT. Its protein is CASSRTIGWTEAFF. Drawing the rest from reference TRBV14 and TRBJ1-1, the complete variable domain is EAGVTQFPSHSVIEKGQTVTLRCDPISGHDNLYWYRRVMGKEIKFLLHFVKESKQDESGMPNNRFLAERTGGTYSTLKVQPAELEDSGVYFCASSRTIGWTEAFFGQGTRLTVV.

The V and J genes are TRBV9 and TRBJ1-2; unclear D gene. V lost 1 base, J lost 4 bases, and 14 bases lay in between. Germline CDR1 SGDLS, CDR2 YYNGEE. The CDR3 runs 15 residues. CDR3 protein: CASSVSSGNLYGYTF. The CDR3, as DNA: TGTGCCAGCAGCGTATCGTCCGGGAACCTCTATGGCTACACCTTC. Full variable domain (remainder filled in from reference TRBV9 and TRBJ1-2): DSGVTQTPKHLITATGQRVTLRCSPRSGDLSVYWYQQSLDQGLQFLIQYYNGEERAKGNILERFSAQQFPDLHSELNLSSLELGDSALYFCASSVSSGNLYGYTFGSGTRLTVV.

The CDR3, as DNA: TGTGCCAGCAGTTACGGGGACAGCAATAATGAAAAACTGTTTTTT. Its translation: CASSYGDSNNEKLFF. V usage is TRBV6-5 and J usage is TRBJ1-4; 7 nucleotides match TRBD1. There are 15 residues in the CDR3. V shed 2 bases, J shed 4 bases, and the junction held 4 bases outside the gene matches. CDR1 and CDR2 from the germline V gene are MNHEY and SVGAGI.

The rearrangement links TRBV2 to TRBJ1-2; weak D call: TRBD1 (5 bases). Germline V gene sequence: CDR1 SNHLY, CDR2 FYNNEI. Trimming stripped 3 bases from V and 5 bases from J, with 10 bases between. This CDR3 has 13 residues. This CDR3 is CASSELTAYGYTF. CDR3 DNA: TGTGCCAGCAGTGAGTTGACAGCTTATGGCTACACCTTC.

With respect to this clone: The same CDR3 also results from other DNA sequences found in this sample. This rearrangement joins TRBV27 to TRBJ1-1; unclear D gene. This CDR3 contains 12 residues. V was cut by 3 bases and J by 2 bases, with 4 bases left in between. CDR1 is MNHEY and CDR2 is SMNVEV in the germline V gene (reference sequence). The DNA of the CDR3 is TGTGCCAGCAGTTTCGGTAACACTGAAGCTTTCTTT. This encodes CASSFGNTEAFF.

This clone was recorded a few times. The chain joins TRBV7-2 to TRBJ2-3; D possibly corresponds to TRBD1 (5 bases). There are 16 residues in the CDR3. V gave up 0 bases and J gave up 2 bases, with 12 bases separating them. CDR1 is SGHTA, CDR2 FQGNSA, per germline. The CDR3 region has the DNA TGTGCCAGCAGCTTAGCGGGCACAGGTTACACAGATACGCAGTATTTT. Translated, it gives CASSLAGTGYTDTQYF.

The V gene is TRBV29-1, the J gene TRBJ2-7; 9 bases are shared with TRBD1. The V gene's germline CDR1 is SQVTM and CDR2 ANQGSEA. The junction had 15 bases not matched to a gene; V was cut back by 6 bases and J by 9 bases. CDR3 length: 14 residues. The CDR3 protein is CSVAQGAQSLGQYF. CDR3 coding DNA: TGCAGCGTCGCACAGGGGGCCCAGTCCCTCGGGCAGTACTTC.

The chain links TRBV30 to TRBJ2-1, with 7 bases matching TRBD2. The CDR3 covers 12 residues. The germline V gene encodes CDR1 GTSNPN and CDR2 SVGIG (reference sequence). V was pared by 3 bases and J by 8 bases, with 4 bases of the junction left unmatched. DNA of the CDR3: TGTGCCTGGAGCCTGGGGGGGTATGAGCAGTTCTTC. This codes for CAWSLGGYEQFF.

This clone was observed a few times. The chain employs TRBV7-9 and TRBJ1-4; TRBD1 matches 11 bases. The CDR3 has 16 amino acids. The junction had 8 bases not matched to a gene; V was cut back by 5 bases and J by 6 bases. Germline V gene sequence: CDR1 SEHNR, CDR2 FQNEAQ (reference sequence). CDR3 in DNA: TGTGCCAGCAGCCGTAGGAGGACAGGGGGCGATGAAAAACTGTTTTTT. Encoded protein: CASSRRRTGGDEKLFF.

CDR3 protein: CASSFRTDLNTEAFF. The CDR3 DNA reads TGTGCCAGCAGTTTCCGGACAGATCTGAACACTGAAGCTTTCTTT. The chain carries TRBV6-5 and TRBJ1-1; D might be TRBD1 (6 bases). Deletions cut 4 bases from V and 0 bases from J, with 12 bases between. The CDR3 runs 15 residues. Germline CDR1 reads MNHEY; CDR2 reads SVGAGI.

This clone has just a few counts. The chain carries TRBV7-9 and TRBJ2-1; possible D gene TRBD1, 5 bases. The V end lost 2 bases, the J end lost 5 bases, and 7 bases lay between the germline ends. Germline lookup yields CDR1 SEHNR and CDR2 FQNEAQ (reference sequence). The CDR3 extends over 13 amino acids. The CDR3 sequence is CASSLLDNNEQFF. The DNA of the CDR3 is TGTGCCAGCAGCTTATTGGACAACAATGAGCAGTTCTTC.

The chain links TRBV29-1 to TRBJ1-5; a weak D match, TRBD1 (6 bases). The V gene lost 4 bases and the J gene lost 0 bases, with 16 bases spanning the gap. In germline, CDR1 is SQVTM, CDR2 ANQGSEA. CDR3 length equals 16 residues. For the CDR3, the DNA is TGCAGCGTTGGGGTGGCAGGGGCGGATAGCAATCAGCCCCAGCATTTT. Its translation is CSVGVAGADSNQPQHF. The complete variable domain, with remaining parts taken from reference TRBV29-1 and TRBJ1-5, reads SAVISQKPSRDICQRGTSLTIQCQVDSQVTMMFWYRQQPGQSLTLIATANQGSEATYESGFVIDKFPISRPNLTFSTLTVSNMSPEDSSIYLCSVGVAGADSNQPQHFGDGTRLSIL.

This clone is a singleton in its sample. The chain employs TRBV6-5 and TRBJ1-6; D gene unclear. Trimming took 5 bases from V and 3 from J, leaving 8 bases between them. The CDR3 consists of 14 residues. The V gene's germline CDR1 is MNHEY and CDR2 SVGAGI. CDR3 sequence reads: CASSEDFYNSPLHF. CDR3 DNA: TGTGCCAGCAGTGAAGACTTCTATAATTCACCCCTCCACTTT.

This sequence joins TRBV6-6 and TRBJ2-1, with TRBD2 matching over 13 bases. With 6 bases clipped from V and 4 bases from J, the junction kept 3 bases outside the gene matches. This CDR3 spans 15 amino acids. Germline V lookup: CDR1 MNHNY, CDR2 SVGAGI (reference sequence). The CDR3, as DNA: TGTGCCAGCAGAGAACTAGCGGGGGGGTACAATGAGCAGTTCTTC. Translation: CASRELAGGYNEQFF.

This chain links TRBV6-5 with TRBJ2-7; 8 nucleotides align to TRBD1. The CDR3 length is 15 residues. V lost 2 bases to trimming and J lost 4 bases; unmatched junction nucleotides: 7. CDR1 and CDR2 (germline): MNHEY, SVGAGI. CDR3 nucleotides: TGTGCCAGCAGTTACCCACGACAGGGGACTTACGAGCAGTACTTC. Amino acids: CASSYPRQGTYEQYF.

The chain carries TRBV19 and TRBJ2-5, with 8 bases lining up with TRBD1. CDR3 size: 16 residues. Germline assignment: CDR1 LNHDA and CDR2 SQIVND (reference sequence). Losses at the gene ends were 5 bases for V and 7 bases for J; bases not matched to a gene: 15. The CDR3 DNA reads as TGTGCCAGTAGTCGACACACCGGGACAGGCTCTGGGACCCAGTACTTC. Translating it yields CASSRHTGTGSGTQYF. Looking up the rest from reference TRBV19 and TRBJ2-5 gives the full variable domain: DGGITQSPKYLFRKEGQNVTLSCEQNLNHDAMYWYRQDPGQGLRLIYYSQIVNDFQKGDIAEGYSVSREKKESFPLTVTSAQKNPTAFYLCASSRHTGTGSGTQYFGPGTRLLVL.